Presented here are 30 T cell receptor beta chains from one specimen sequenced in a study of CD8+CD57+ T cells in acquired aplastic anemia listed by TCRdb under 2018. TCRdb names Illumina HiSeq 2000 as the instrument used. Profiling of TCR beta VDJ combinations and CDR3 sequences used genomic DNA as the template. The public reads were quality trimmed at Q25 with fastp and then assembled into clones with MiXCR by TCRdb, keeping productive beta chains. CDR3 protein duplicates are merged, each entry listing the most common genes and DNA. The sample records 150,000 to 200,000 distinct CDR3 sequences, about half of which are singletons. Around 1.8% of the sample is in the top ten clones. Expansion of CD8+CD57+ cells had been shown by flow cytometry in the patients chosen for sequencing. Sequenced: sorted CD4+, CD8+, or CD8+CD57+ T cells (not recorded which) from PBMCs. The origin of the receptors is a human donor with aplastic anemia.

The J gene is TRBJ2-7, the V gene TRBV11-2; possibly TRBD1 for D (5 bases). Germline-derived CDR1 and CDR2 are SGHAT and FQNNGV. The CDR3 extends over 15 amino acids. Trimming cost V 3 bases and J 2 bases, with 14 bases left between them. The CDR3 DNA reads TGTGCCAGCAGCTTGAACGAGCAGGGTGCCTACGAGCAGTACTTC. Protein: CASSLNEQGAYEQYF.

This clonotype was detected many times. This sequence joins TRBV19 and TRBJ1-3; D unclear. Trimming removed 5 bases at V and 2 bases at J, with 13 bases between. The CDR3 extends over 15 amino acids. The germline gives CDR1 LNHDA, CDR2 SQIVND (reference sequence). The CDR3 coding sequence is TGTGCCAGTAGTGCCGGCGGTCGGGCTGGAAACACCATATATTTT. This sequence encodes CASSAGGRAGNTIYF.

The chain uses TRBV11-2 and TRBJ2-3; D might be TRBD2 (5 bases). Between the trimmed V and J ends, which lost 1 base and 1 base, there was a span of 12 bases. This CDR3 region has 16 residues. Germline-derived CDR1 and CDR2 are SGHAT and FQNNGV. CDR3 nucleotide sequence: TGTGCCAGCAGCTTAGGAGGTAGCGTGGGCACAGATACGCAGTATTTT. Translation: CASSLGGSVGTDTQYF.

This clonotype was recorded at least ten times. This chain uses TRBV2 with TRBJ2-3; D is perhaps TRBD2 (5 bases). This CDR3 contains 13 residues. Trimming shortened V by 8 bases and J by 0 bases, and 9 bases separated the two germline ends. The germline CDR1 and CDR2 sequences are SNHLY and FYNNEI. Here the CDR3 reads CASLRESTDTQYF. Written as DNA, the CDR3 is TGTGCCAGCTTGAGGGAGAGCACAGATACGCAGTATTTT.

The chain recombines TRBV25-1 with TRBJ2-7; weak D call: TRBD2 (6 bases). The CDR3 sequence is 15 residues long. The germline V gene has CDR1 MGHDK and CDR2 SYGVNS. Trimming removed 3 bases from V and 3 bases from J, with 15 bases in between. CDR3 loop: CASSETDGGNYEQYF. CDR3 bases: TGTGCCAGCAGTGAGACAGACGGGGGAAACTACGAGCAGTACTTC.

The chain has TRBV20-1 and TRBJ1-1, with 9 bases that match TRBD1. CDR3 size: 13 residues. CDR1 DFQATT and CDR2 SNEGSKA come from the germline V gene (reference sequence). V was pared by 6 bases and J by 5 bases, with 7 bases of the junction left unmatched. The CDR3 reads CSASGTGYTEAFF. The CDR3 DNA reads TGCAGTGCGTCCGGGACAGGGTATACTGAAGCTTTCTTT.

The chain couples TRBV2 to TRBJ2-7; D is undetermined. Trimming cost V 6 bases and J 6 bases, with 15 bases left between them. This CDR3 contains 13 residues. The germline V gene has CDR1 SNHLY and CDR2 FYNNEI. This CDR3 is CASSVTRLGEQYF. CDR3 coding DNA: TGTGCCAGCAGCGTCACTCGGCTAGGCGAGCAGTACTTC. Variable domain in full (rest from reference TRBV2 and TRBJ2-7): EPEVTQTPSHQVTQMGQEVILRCVPISNHLYFYWYRQILGQKVEFLVSFYNNEISEKSEIFDDQFSVERPDGSNFTLKIRSTKLEDSAMYFCASSVTRLGEQYFGPGTRLTVT.

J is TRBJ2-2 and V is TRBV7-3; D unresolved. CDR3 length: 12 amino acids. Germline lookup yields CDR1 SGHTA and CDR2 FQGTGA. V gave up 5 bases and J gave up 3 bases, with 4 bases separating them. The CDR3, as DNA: TGTGCCAGCAGCCCTCACACCGGGGAGCTGTTTTTT. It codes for CASSPHTGELFF.

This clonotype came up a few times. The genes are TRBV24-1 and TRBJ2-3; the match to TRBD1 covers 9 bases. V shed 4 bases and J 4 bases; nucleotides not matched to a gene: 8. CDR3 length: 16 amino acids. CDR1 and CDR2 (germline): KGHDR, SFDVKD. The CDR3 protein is CATSDRDRGKPDTQYF. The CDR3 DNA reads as TGTGCCACCAGTGACCGAGACAGGGGGAAGCCAGATACGCAGTATTTT.

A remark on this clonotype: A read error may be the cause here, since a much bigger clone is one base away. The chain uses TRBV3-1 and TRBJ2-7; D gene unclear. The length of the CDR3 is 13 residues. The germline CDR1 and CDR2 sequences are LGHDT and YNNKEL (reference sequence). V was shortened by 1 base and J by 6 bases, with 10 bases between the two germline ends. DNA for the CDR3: TGTGCCAGCAGCCAAGTACAGAACTGCGAGCAGTACTTC. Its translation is CASSQVQNCEQYF.

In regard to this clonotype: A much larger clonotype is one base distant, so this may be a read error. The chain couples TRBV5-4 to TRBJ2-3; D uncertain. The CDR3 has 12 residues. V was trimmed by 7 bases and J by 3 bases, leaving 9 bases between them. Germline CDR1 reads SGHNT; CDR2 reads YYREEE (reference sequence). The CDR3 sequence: CASGKKTDTQYF. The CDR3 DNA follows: TGTGCCAGCGGTAAAAAAACAGATACGCAGTATTTT.

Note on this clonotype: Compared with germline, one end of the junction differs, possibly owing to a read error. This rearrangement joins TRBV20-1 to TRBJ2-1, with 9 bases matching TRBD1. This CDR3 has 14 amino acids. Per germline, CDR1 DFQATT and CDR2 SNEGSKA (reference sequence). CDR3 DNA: TGCAGTGCTAGTATGGGACAGGGAAACAATGGGCAGTTCTTC. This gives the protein CSASMGQGNNGQFF.

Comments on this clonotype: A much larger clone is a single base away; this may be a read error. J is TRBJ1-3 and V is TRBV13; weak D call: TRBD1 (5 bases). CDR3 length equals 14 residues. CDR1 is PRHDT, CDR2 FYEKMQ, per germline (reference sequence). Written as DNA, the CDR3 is TGTGCCAGCAGCTCAGGGAGCTCTGGAAACGCCATATATTTT. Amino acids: CASSSGSSGNAIYF.

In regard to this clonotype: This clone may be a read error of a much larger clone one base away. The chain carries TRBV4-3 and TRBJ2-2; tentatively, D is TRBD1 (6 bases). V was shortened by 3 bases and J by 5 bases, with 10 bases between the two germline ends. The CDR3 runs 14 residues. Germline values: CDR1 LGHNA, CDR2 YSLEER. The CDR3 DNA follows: TGCGCCAGCAGCCAGGGGGCGCTAACCGGGGAGCTGTTTTTT. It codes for CASSQGALTGELFF.

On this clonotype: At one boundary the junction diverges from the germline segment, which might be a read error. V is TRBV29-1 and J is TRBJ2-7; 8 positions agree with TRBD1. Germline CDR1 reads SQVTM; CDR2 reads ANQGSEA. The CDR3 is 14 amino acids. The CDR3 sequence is CSAEGRDRIHEQYF. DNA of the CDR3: TGCAGCGCTGAAGGGCGGGACAGGATCCACGAGCAGTACTTC.

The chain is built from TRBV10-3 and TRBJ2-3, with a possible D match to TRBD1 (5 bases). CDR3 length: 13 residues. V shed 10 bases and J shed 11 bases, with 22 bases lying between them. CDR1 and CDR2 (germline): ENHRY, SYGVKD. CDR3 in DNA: TGTGCCAGCAGAGCCTTCTGGGGCAATGAGCAGTATTTT. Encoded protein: CASRAFWGNEQYF.

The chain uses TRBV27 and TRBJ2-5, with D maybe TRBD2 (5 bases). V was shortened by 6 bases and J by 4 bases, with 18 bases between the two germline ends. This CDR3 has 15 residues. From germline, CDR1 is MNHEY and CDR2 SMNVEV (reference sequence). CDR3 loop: CASSMGLSAGETQYF. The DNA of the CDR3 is TGTGCCAGCAGCATGGGTTTGTCGGCGGGAGAGACCCAGTACTTC.

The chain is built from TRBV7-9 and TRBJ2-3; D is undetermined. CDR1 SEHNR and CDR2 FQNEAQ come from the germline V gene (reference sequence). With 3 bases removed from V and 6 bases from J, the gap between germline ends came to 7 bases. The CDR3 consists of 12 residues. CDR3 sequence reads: CASSFHGDTQYF. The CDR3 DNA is TGTGCCAGCAGCTTTCACGGGGATACGCAGTATTTT.

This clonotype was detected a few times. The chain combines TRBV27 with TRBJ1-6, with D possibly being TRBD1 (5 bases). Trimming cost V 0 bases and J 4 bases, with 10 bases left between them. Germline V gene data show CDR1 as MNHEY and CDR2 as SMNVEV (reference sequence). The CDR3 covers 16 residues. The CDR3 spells CASSLSGGGYNSPLHF. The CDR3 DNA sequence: TGTGCCAGCAGTTTATCGGGGGGGGGATATAATTCACCCCTCCACTTT.

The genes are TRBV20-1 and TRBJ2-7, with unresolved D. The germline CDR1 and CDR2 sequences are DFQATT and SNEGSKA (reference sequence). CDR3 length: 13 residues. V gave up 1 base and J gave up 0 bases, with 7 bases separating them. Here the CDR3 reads CSARGFSSYEQYF. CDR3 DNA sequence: TGCAGTGCTAGAGGGTTTAGCTCCTACGAGCAGTACTTC.

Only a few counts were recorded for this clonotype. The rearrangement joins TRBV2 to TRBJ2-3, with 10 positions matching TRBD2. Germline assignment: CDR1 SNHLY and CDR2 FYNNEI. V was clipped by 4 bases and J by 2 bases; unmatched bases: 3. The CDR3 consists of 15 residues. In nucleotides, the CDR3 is TGTGCCAGCAGTGGACTAGCGGGCCCCACAGATACGCAGTATTTT. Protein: CASSGLAGPTDTQYF.

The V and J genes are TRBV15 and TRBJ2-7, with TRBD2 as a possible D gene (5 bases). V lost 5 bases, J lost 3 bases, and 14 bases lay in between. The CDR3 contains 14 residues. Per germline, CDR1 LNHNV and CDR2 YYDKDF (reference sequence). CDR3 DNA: TGTGCCACCAGCTCCAAGGGAGCGAACTACGAGCAGTACTTC. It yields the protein CATSSKGANYEQYF.

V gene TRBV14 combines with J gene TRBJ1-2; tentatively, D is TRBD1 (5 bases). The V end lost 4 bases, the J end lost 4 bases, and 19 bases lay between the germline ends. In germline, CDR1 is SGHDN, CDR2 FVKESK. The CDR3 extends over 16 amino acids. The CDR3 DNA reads TGTGCCAGCAGCCCCGTCTGGGGGGGTCCCCTCTATGGCTACACCTTC. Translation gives CASSPVWGGPLYGYTF. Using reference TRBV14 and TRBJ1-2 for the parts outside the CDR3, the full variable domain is EAGVTQFPSHSVIEKGQTVTLRCDPISGHDNLYWYRRVMGKEIKFLLHFVKESKQDESGMPNNRFLAERTGGTYSTLKVQPAELEDSGVYFCASSPVWGGPLYGYTFGSGTRLTVV.

The CDR3 nucleotides are TGTGCCAGCAGCGTAGATCGCGGGGGGGGAGAGACCCAGTACTTC. This gives the protein CASSVDRGGGETQYF. This rearrangement joins TRBV9 to TRBJ2-5, with TRBD2 identical over 9 bases. Germline CDR1 is SGDLS and CDR2 is YYNGEE. Trimming cost V 0 bases and J 4 bases; bases outside gene matches: 4. The CDR3 consists of 15 residues. Supplemented by reference TRBV9 and TRBJ2-5, the full variable domain reads DSGVTQTPKHLITATGQRVTLRCSPRSGDLSVYWYQQSLDQGLQFLIQYYNGEERAKGNILERFSAQQFPDLHSELNLSSLELGDSALYFCASSVDRGGGETQYFGPGTRLLVL.

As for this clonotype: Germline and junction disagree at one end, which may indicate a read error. DNA of the CDR3: TGTGCCAGCAGCCAGGCGTTTAGCGGGAGGGTTCAAGAGACCCAGTACTTC. Translating it yields CASSQAFSGRVQETQYF. The gene calls are TRBV15 and TRBJ2-5, with 11 bases identical to TRBD2. The V gene's germline CDR1 is LNHNV and CDR2 YYDKDF (reference sequence). The CDR3 spans 17 residues.

The CDR3 nucleotides read TGTGCCAGCAGGTACGGTAGCTCCTACAATGAGCAGTTCTTC. Protein sequence: CASRYGSSYNEQFF. The V call is TRBV28, the J call TRBJ2-1; D is uncertain. This CDR3 spans 14 amino acids. Germline V gene sequence: CDR1 MDHEN, CDR2 SYDVKM. V dropped 6 bases and J dropped 0 bases, with 9 bases sitting between them.

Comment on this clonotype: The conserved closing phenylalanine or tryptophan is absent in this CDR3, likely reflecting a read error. The CDR3 region is CAISDARRQGRGNIQYS. DNA for the CDR3: TGCGCCATCAGTGACGCGCGACGTCAGGGGCGAGGAAACATTCAGTACTCC. The rearrangement joins TRBV10-3 to TRBJ2-4; perhaps TRBD1 as D (6 bases). This CDR3 contains 17 residues. Per germline, CDR1 ENHRY and CDR2 SYGVKD.

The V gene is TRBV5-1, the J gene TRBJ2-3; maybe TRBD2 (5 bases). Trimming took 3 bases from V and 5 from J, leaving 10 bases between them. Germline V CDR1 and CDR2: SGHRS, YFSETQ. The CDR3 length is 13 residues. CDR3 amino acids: CASSSSGGDTQYF. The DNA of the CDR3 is TGCGCCAGCAGCTCCAGCGGAGGAGATACGCAGTATTTT.

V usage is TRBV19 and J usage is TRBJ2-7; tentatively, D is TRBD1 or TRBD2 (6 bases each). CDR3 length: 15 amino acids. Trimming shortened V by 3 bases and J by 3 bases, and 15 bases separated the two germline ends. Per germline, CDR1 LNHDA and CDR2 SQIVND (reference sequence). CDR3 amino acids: CASSMTGGRGYEQYF. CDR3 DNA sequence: TGTGCCAGTAGTATGACAGGCGGGCGGGGCTACGAGCAGTACTTC.

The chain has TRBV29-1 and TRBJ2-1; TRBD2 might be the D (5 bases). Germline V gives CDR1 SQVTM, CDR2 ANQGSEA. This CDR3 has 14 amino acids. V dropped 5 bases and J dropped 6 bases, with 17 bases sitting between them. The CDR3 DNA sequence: TGCAGCGTTTTCCCCTGGGCTGGAGGCAATGAGCAGTTCTTC. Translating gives CSVFPWAGGNEQFF.